These 21 T cell receptor beta chains were all obtained from the same sample, sequenced in a study of T-cell reconstitution after alpha-beta-depleted transplantation in children. As it was prepared, the TCRbeta library received unique molecular identifiers. Each CDR3 protein gets one entry after TCRdb re-called the PCR reads with MiXCR. The sample has around 380,000 distinct CDR3 sequences, 11% seen once. Material: PBMCs from the stem cell graft donor, obtained from the stem cell graft. These receptors all stem from a human donor who donated a stem cell graft to a child with acute myeloid leukemia.

V gene TRBV7-2 combines with J gene TRBJ2-7, with 13 bases matching TRBD2. CDR3 size: 16 residues. J gave up 7 bases and V 3 bases, and 9 bases lay outside the gene matches. In germline, CDR1 is SGHTA, CDR2 FQGNSA. The CDR3 sequence is CASSLRRTSGRVEQYF. CDR3 coding DNA: TGTGCCAGCAGCTTGCGTCGTACTAGCGGGAGGGTGGAGCAGTACTTC.

This clonotype was counted only a few times. The V gene is TRBV29-1, the J gene TRBJ2-3; the match to TRBD2 covers 10 bases. The CDR3 is made up of 17 amino acids. CDR1 and CDR2 from the germline V gene are SQVTM and ANQGSEA. V shed 3 bases, J shed 2 bases, and the junction held 11 bases outside the gene matches. In nucleotides, the CDR3 is TGCAGCGTTGACAACGTCGGACTAGCGGAGAACACAGATACGCAGTATTTT. Protein product: CSVDNVGLAENTDTQYF.

The chain recombines TRBV20-1 with TRBJ2-3; 9 positions match TRBD2. This CDR3 is 14 amino acids long. Germline V gene lookup returns CDR1 DFQATT and CDR2 SNEGSKA (reference sequence). The V gene end was trimmed by 3 bases and the J gene end by 2 bases; junction bases not matched to a gene: 3. In DNA, the CDR3 is TGCAGTGCTAGTCCTAGCGGGAACACAGATACGCAGTATTTT. Translated: CSASPSGNTDTQYF.

This clonotype showed up many times. The V gene is TRBV5-1, the J gene TRBJ2-7; D possibly uses TRBD1 or TRBD2 (5 bases each). The CDR3 contains 15 residues. Per germline, CDR1 SGHRS and CDR2 YFSETQ. The ends were cut back, 0 bases at V and 5 bases at J, with 15 bases in the middle. CDR3 protein: CASSLVGGVGNEQYF. In nucleotides, the CDR3 is TGCGCCAGCAGCTTGGTTGGGGGTGTCGGAAACGAGCAGTACTTC.

A few counts support this clonotype. The chain links TRBV9 to TRBJ1-3; tentative D call: TRBD1 (5 bases). Germline CDR1 reads SGDLS; CDR2 reads YYNGEE. The V gene lost 1 base and the J gene lost 2 bases, with 10 bases spanning the gap. The CDR3 length is 15 residues. The CDR3 is CASSVIGAAGNTIYF. In DNA form, the CDR3 reads TGTGCCAGCAGCGTAATTGGGGCGGCTGGAAACACCATATATTTT.

This clonotype was observed a handful of times. V gene TRBV9 combines with J gene TRBJ1-1; 10 positions agree with TRBD1. The germline V gene has CDR1 SGDLS and CDR2 YYNGEE. V trimming: 4 bases; J trimming: 4 bases; junction bases outside the gene matches: 7. CDR3 length equals 15 residues. The CDR3 protein is CASSPRTGGFTEAFF. Here the CDR3 DNA reads TGTGCCAGCAGCCCAAGGACAGGGGGGTTCACTGAAGCTTTCTTT.

The table lists this clonotype with a few counts. The rearrangement links TRBV10-3 to TRBJ2-3; TRBD2 is a possible D gene (6 bases). CDR1 ENHRY and CDR2 SYGVKD come from the germline V gene. CDR3 length: 14 residues. Trimming took off 10 bases at V and 4 bases at J, with 18 bases between the two ends. This CDR3 reads CATQTSWSADTQYF. CDR3 in DNA: TGTGCCACCCAGACTAGTTGGAGCGCAGATACGCAGTATTTT.

This clonotype was recorded many times. Germline and junction disagree at one end, which may indicate a read error. This chain links TRBV12-3 or TRBV12-4 with TRBJ2-3; no firm D call. This CDR3 comprises 11 residues. The DNA of the CDR3 is TGTGCCAGCAGCTTAGCAGATACGCAGTATTTT. This codes for CASSLADTQYF.

At least ten counts were recorded for this clonotype. The chain recombines TRBV25-1 with TRBJ2-2; TRBD1 agrees at 8 bases. This CDR3 region has 13 residues. V lost 8 bases to trimming and J lost 4 bases; unmatched junction nucleotides: 3. In germline, CDR1 is MGHDK, CDR2 SYGVNS. The CDR3 is CASSDRVTGELFF. CDR3 sequence (DNA): TGTGCCAGCTCGGACAGGGTCACCGGGGAGCTGTTTTTT.

This clonotype was picked up many times. The chain uses TRBV20-1 and TRBJ1-1; D may be TRBD1 (5 bases). The V gene's germline CDR1 is DFQATT and CDR2 SNEGSKA (reference sequence). This CDR3 has 15 residues. V was trimmed by 0 bases and J by 10 bases, leaving 21 bases between them. CDR3 in amino acids: CSARDLGDLLSGAFF. For the CDR3, the DNA is TGCAGTGCTAGAGATCTGGGGGACCTCCTCTCAGGAGCTTTCTTT.

The rearrangement links TRBV20-1 to TRBJ2-5; D is possibly TRBD1 or TRBD2 (5 bases each). This CDR3 comprises 15 residues. V lost 6 bases to trimming and J lost 5 bases, with 22 bases between them. Germline-derived CDR1 and CDR2 are DFQATT and SNEGSKA (reference sequence). In nucleotides, the CDR3 is TGCAGTGCGAAGCCCGGGACGACGGCCGGGGAGACCCAGTACTTC. This sequence encodes CSAKPGTTAGETQYF.

This clonotype was seen repeatedly, ten times or more. V usage is TRBV6-5 and J usage is TRBJ2-3, with a weak D call TRBD1 (6 bases). V lost 4 bases, J lost 4 bases, and 12 bases lay in between. The CDR3 sequence is 14 residues long. From germline, CDR1 is MNHEY and CDR2 SVGAGI. In DNA, the CDR3 is TGTGCCAGCAGTTCCGGGACACGGGCAGATACGCAGTATTTT. It translates to CASSSGTRADTQYF.

The table lists this clonotype with many counts. The chain recombines TRBV4-3 with TRBJ2-3, with D unclear. Germline loops: CDR1 LGHNA, CDR2 YSLEER. The CDR3 is made up of 14 amino acids. Trimming took 1 base from V and 2 from J, leaving 7 bases between them. The CDR3 loop is CASSQALNTDTQYF. DNA of the CDR3: TGCGCCAGCAGCCAAGCACTCAACACAGATACGCAGTATTTT.

This clonotype was seen many times. The chain combines TRBV5-1 with TRBJ2-4; D ambiguous. V dropped 4 bases and J dropped 7 bases, with 15 bases sitting between them. CDR3 length: 14 residues. Germline V gene sequence: CDR1 SGHRS, CDR2 YFSETQ. The CDR3 sequence: CASSAAEAGNIQYF. The CDR3 bases are TGCGCCAGCAGCGCAGCAGAAGCTGGGAACATTCAGTACTTC.

The rearrangement uses TRBV7-7 and TRBJ2-5; D is perhaps TRBD2 (6 bases). CDR1 is SSHAT and CDR2 is FNYEAQ in the germline V gene (reference sequence). CDR3 length equals 13 residues. The CDR3 region is CASGRGIRETQYF. DNA of the CDR3: TGTGCTAGCGGTCGCGGAATCCGAGAGACCCAGTACTTC.

In this sample, this clonotype turned up a few times. This chain links TRBV5-1 with TRBJ1-1; no clear D gene. The CDR3 has 16 residues. Deletions cut 2 bases from V and 3 bases from J, with 17 bases between. The germline gives CDR1 SGHRS, CDR2 YFSETQ. The CDR3 DNA reads TGCGCCAGCAGCTTCGGCGGCCTGGCCTTATACACTGAAGCTTTCTTT. Amino acids: CASSFGGLALYTEAFF.

This clonotype came up a few times. The chain recombines TRBV2 with TRBJ1-2, with TRBD1 matching over 7 bases. Per the germline V gene, CDR1 is SNHLY and CDR2 is FYNNEI. CDR3 length: 13 amino acids. The J segment lost 6 bases and the V segment lost 2 bases, leaving 3 bases of the junction unmatched. CDR3 loop: CASSEFTGDGYTF. The DNA for the CDR3 is TGTGCCAGCAGTGAATTTACAGGGGATGGCTACACCTTC.

There are a few counts of this clonotype. V usage is TRBV19 and J usage is TRBJ2-4; D may be TRBD1 (7 bases). With 7 bases removed from V and 0 bases from J, the gap between germline ends came to 19 bases. Germline V gene lookup returns CDR1 LNHDA and CDR2 SQIVND (reference sequence). The CDR3 length is 17 residues. The CDR3, as DNA: TGTGCCAGTAAGGCGGGACAGAGCCTACTAGCCAAAAACATTCAGTACTTC. Translated: CASKAGQSLLAKNIQYF.

This clonotype showed up many times. V usage is TRBV20-1 and J usage is TRBJ2-2; TRBD2 agrees at 7 bases. This CDR3 comprises 14 residues. J gave up 5 bases and V 3 bases, and 6 bases lay outside the gene matches. Germline assignment: CDR1 DFQATT and CDR2 SNEGSKA (reference sequence). CDR3 residues: CSARRETRTGELFF. The DNA of the CDR3 is TGCAGTGCTAGGCGGGAGACCCGAACCGGGGAGCTGTTTTTT.

The rearrangement links TRBV2 to TRBJ1-1; D might be TRBD1 (5 bases). Trimming removed 5 bases at V and 7 bases at J, with 20 bases between. CDR3 length: 15 amino acids. CDR1 and CDR2 (germline): SNHLY, FYNNEI. Here the CDR3 reads CASSQGDVVQFEAFF. DNA for the CDR3: TGTGCCAGCAGTCAAGGGGACGTTGTTCAGTTTGAAGCTTTCTTT.

The chain recombines TRBV14 with TRBJ2-1; the D gene is possibly TRBD2 (6 bases). The V end was cut by 4 bases, the J end by 8 bases, with 15 bases between. Germline V gene sequence: CDR1 SGHDN, CDR2 FVKESK. CDR3 size: 14 residues. CDR3 residues: CASSLRDSLDEQFF. CDR3 DNA: TGTGCCAGCAGCCTCCGGGACTCCCTCGATGAGCAGTTCTTC.